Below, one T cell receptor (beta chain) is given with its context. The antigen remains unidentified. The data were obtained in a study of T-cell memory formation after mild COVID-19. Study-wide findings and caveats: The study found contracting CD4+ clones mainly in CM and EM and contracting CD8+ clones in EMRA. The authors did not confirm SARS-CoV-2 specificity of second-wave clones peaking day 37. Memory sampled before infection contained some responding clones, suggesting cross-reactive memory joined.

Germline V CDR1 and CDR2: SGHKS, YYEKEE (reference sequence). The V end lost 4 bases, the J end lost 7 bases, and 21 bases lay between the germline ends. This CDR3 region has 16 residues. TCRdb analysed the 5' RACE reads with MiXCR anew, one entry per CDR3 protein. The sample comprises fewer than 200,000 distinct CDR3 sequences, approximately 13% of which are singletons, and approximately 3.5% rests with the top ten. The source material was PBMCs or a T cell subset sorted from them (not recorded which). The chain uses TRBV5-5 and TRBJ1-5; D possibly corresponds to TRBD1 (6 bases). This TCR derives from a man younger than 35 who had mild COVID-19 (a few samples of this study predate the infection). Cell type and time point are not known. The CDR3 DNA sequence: TGTGCCAGCAGCCCCGCGGTCACAGGGCGGGGACAGCCCCAGCATTTT. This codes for CASSPAVTGRGQPQHF. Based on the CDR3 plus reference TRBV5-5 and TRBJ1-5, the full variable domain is DAGVTQSPTHLIKTRGQQVTLRCSPISGHKSVSWYQQVLGQGPQFIFQYYEKEERGRGNFPDRFSARQFPNYSSELNVNALLLGDSALYLCASSPAVTGRGQPQHFGDGTRLSIL.